Below are 22 T cell receptor beta chains sequenced from a single sample in a study of blood T cell repertoires in COVID-19 (dated by TCRdb to about 2020). Library preparation was by the immunoSEQ multiplex PCR assay. TCRdb's version of the immuneACCESS table is confined to in-frame rearrangements and falls short of the full clone set. An unresolved V gene accounts for under half of the shortfall where checked; the remainder is of unknown origin. Across this sample there are some 300,000 clones, with approximately 90% seen only once. The ten biggest clones cover approximately 9.8% of the sample. The material sequenced was PBMCs or T cells enriched from blood (not recorded which). Receptors originate from a woman aged 35 to 49 who had recovered from COVID-19.

The CDR3 here is CASSFRDTVSEQYF. In nucleotides, the CDR3 is TGTGCCAGCAGTTTCCGGGACACTGTCTCCGAGCAGTACTTC. The V gene is TRBV27, the J gene TRBJ2-7; D might be TRBD1 (6 bases). Deletions cut 3 bases from V and 6 bases from J, with 15 bases between. Germline V gene sequence: CDR1 MNHEY, CDR2 SMNVEV (reference sequence). This CDR3 spans 14 amino acids.

The V gene is TRBV11-3, the J gene TRBJ2-5; D not resolved. V lost 0 bases and J 5 bases, leaving 10 bases between the germline ends. The CDR3 extends over 14 amino acids. Per the germline V gene, CDR1 is SGHNT and CDR2 is YENEEA. CDR3 protein: CASSLDYSLETQYF. CDR3 bases: TGTGCCAGCAGCTTAGATTACAGTTTGGAGACCCAGTACTTC.

The CDR3 nucleotides read TGCGCCAGCATGCAGACTGTAACATTCAACAATGAGCAGTTCTTC. The encoded protein is CASMQTVTFNNEQFF. The chain recombines TRBV5-1 with TRBJ2-1; D remains unclear. The CDR3 is made up of 15 amino acids. Trimming stripped 6 bases from V and 5 bases from J, with 18 bases between. The germline CDR1 and CDR2 sequences are SGHRS and YFSETQ.

The rearrangement joins TRBV7-3 to TRBJ2-3, with 10 bases aligning to TRBD2. The CDR3 extends over 16 amino acids. J was trimmed by 1 base and V by 5 bases; bases with no gene match: 6. CDR1 is SGHTA and CDR2 is FQGTGA in the germline V gene. The CDR3: CASSANLAGGTDTQYF. The CDR3, as DNA: TGTGCCAGCAGCGCTAACCTAGCGGGGGGCACAGATACGCAGTATTTT.

V is TRBV30 and J is TRBJ1-2; the D gene is possibly TRBD1 (6 bases). CDR1 and CDR2 (germline): GTSNPN, SVGIG (reference sequence). The CDR3 length is 12 residues. V lost 3 bases, J lost 8 bases, and 13 bases lay in between. The CDR3 sequence: CAWRRTQGGYTF. The CDR3 bases are TGTGCCTGGAGGAGAACTCAGGGGGGCTACACCTTC.

The J gene is TRBJ2-1, the V gene TRBV30; D is uncertain. Trimming stripped 0 bases from V and 9 bases from J, with 15 bases between. The germline V gene has CDR1 GTSNPN and CDR2 SVGIG (reference sequence). The CDR3 consists of 14 residues. CDR3 sequence (DNA): TGTGCCTGGAGTGTCGGCGGCAGCAAGAGTGAGCAGTTCTTC. Translation: CAWSVGGSKSEQFF.

The V and J genes are TRBV5-1 and TRBJ1-4; unclear D gene. The length of the CDR3 is 15 residues. Trimming removed 2 bases from V and 6 bases from J, with 14 bases in between. In germline, CDR1 is SGHRS, CDR2 YFSETQ. The CDR3 here is CASSFTWRTDEKLFF. CDR3 in DNA: TGCGCCAGCAGCTTTACATGGAGGACCGATGAAAAACTGTTTTTT.

This chain uses TRBV20-1 with TRBJ2-2; the match to TRBD2 covers 10 bases. Unmatched junction bases numbered 4, after V lost 3 bases and J lost 6 bases. Per germline, CDR1 DFQATT and CDR2 SNEGSKA (reference sequence). This CDR3 contains 14 residues. The chain's CDR3 is CSASILAGSGELFF. CDR3 DNA: TGCAGTGCTAGTATACTAGCGGGGTCCGGGGAGCTGTTTTTT.

This chain uses TRBV9 with TRBJ1-6; D is unresolved. Looked up from germline, CDR1 is SGDLS and CDR2 is YYNGEE. The CDR3 consists of 14 residues. Trimming shortened V by 4 bases and J by 7 bases, and 12 bases separated the two germline ends. The CDR3 DNA reads as TGTGCCAGCAGCCTGTCTATAGAGAATTCACCCCTCCACTTT. Translated: CASSLSIENSPLHF.

The chain links TRBV6-6 to TRBJ2-6; possible D gene TRBD1, 5 bases. Per germline, CDR1 MNHNY and CDR2 SVGAGI (reference sequence). Between the trimmed V and J ends, which lost 6 bases and 0 bases, there was a span of 12 bases. The CDR3 totals 16 residues. CDR3 in DNA: TGTGCCAGCAGGGGCAGGGCCCACTCTGGGGCCAACGTCCTGACTTTC. Residues: CASRGRAHSGANVLTF.

This rearrangement joins TRBV18 to TRBJ2-1, with TRBD1 matching over 8 bases. V lost 3 bases and J lost 9; bases outside the gene matches: 16. The CDR3 loop spans 17 amino acids. Germline V gene lookup returns CDR1 KGHSH and CDR2 LQKENI. CDR3 in amino acids: CASSPTLGTGRGSEQFF. DNA of the CDR3: TGTGCCAGCTCACCGACCCTCGGGACAGGCCGGGGGAGTGAGCAGTTCTTC.

This chain joins TRBV14 and TRBJ1-1; 7 bases agree with TRBD1. Germline CDR1 is SGHDN and CDR2 is FVKESK. J lost 4 bases, V lost 0 bases, and 14 bases had no gene match. This CDR3 region has 18 residues. DNA for the CDR3: TGTGCCAGCAGCCAAGATCTTCGGCAGGGGGGATATGGCACTGAAGCTTTCTTT. The encoded protein is CASSQDLRQGGYGTEAFF.

The chain has TRBV27 and TRBJ2-7, with TRBD2 as a possible D gene (6 bases). The CDR3 totals 15 residues. Looked up from germline, CDR1 is MNHEY and CDR2 is SMNVEV (reference sequence). V was clipped by 1 base and J by 3 bases, with 13 bases between them. The CDR3: CASSLWPGANYEQYF. The DNA for the CDR3 is TGTGCCAGCAGTTTATGGCCGGGAGCTAACTACGAGCAGTACTTC.

This clone has just a few counts. This chain links TRBV10-1 with TRBJ2-7; 9 bases are shared with TRBD2. Trimming cost V 2 bases and J 3 bases; bases outside gene matches: 5. The CDR3 consists of 15 residues. Germline CDR1 and CDR2: WNHNN and SYGVQD (reference sequence). In DNA form, the CDR3 reads TGCGCCAGCAGTGAGGGAGCGGGGGGCTTCTACGAGCAGTACTTC. Its protein product is CASSEGAGGFYEQYF.

The rearrangement uses TRBV19 and TRBJ2-2; D uncertain. The CDR3 spans 14 residues. Germline CDR1 is LNHDA and CDR2 is SQIVND (reference sequence). V dropped 1 base and J dropped 1 base, with 4 bases sitting between them. CDR3 loop: CASSIAGNTGELFF. In nucleotides, the CDR3 is TGTGCCAGTAGTATAGCAGGGAACACCGGGGAGCTGTTTTTT.

The chain links TRBV27 to TRBJ2-7; the match to TRBD2 covers 8 bases. Losses at the gene ends were 0 bases for V and 2 bases for J; bases not matched to a gene: 3. Germline V gene sequence: CDR1 MNHEY, CDR2 SMNVEV (reference sequence). The CDR3 loop spans 15 amino acids. The CDR3 nucleotides are TGTGCCAGCAGTTTATCGACTAGCGAAGCCTACGAGCAGTACTTC. Encoded protein: CASSLSTSEAYEQYF.

The V gene is TRBV2, the J gene TRBJ1-4; D may be TRBD1 (5 bases). V was cut by 4 bases and J by 7 bases, with 10 bases left in between. The CDR3 has 13 residues. CDR1 and CDR2 from the germline V gene are SNHLY and FYNNEI. The CDR3 DNA is TGTGCCAGCAGTGGGGGCACGGGTGAAAAACTGTTTTTT. As protein: CASSGGTGEKLFF. The full variable domain, its missing parts supplied by reference TRBV2 and TRBJ1-4, is EPEVTQTPSHQVTQMGQEVILRCVPISNHLYFYWYRQILGQKVEFLVSFYNNEISEKSEIFDDQFSVERPDGSNFTLKIRSTKLEDSAMYFCASSGGTGEKLFFGSGTQLSVL.

This chain connects TRBV11-2 to TRBJ2-3, with D perhaps matching TRBD2 (6 bases). The CDR3 is 14 residues long. Trimming cost V 7 bases and J 3 bases, with 14 bases left between them. Per the germline V gene, CDR1 is SGHAT and CDR2 is FQNNGV. As DNA, the CDR3 is TGTGCCAGCAACCGGCGCGGGGTGACAGATACGCAGTATTTT. It codes for CASNRRGVTDTQYF. The full variable domain, in which reference TRBV11-2 and TRBJ2-3 provide the parts outside the CDR3, is EAGVAQSPRYKIIEKRQSVAFWCNPISGHATLYWYQQILGQGPKLLIQFQNNGVVDDSQLPKDRFSAERLKGVDSTLKIQPAKLEDSAVYLCASNRRGVTDTQYFGPGTRLTVL.

The chain is built from TRBV3-1 (or the pseudogene TRBV3-2) and TRBJ2-7, with 7 bases fitting TRBD2. The CDR3 consists of 16 residues. V dropped 0 bases and J dropped 3; count of bases not matched to a gene: 8. Germline V gene data show CDR1 as LGHDT and CDR2 as YNNKEL (reference sequence). This chain's CDR3 is CASSQDISTSFYEQYF. CDR3 DNA: TGTGCCAGCAGCCAAGATATCTCGACTAGCTTCTACGAGCAGTACTTC.

The chain employs TRBV11-2 and TRBJ2-7; possible D gene TRBD2, 6 bases. V was cut by 3 bases and J by 1 base, with 13 bases left in between. The CDR3 contains 15 residues. Germline loops: CDR1 SGHAT, CDR2 FQNNGV. The CDR3 loop is CASSFYGGTSYEQYF. The CDR3 nucleotides are TGTGCCAGCAGCTTTTACGGGGGAACTTCCTACGAGCAGTACTTC.

CDR3 amino acids: CASSQEGEVGTAFYNSPLHF. CDR3 coding DNA: TGCGCCAGCAGCCAAGAGGGTGAAGTTGGGACAGCCTTTTATAATTCACCCCTCCACTTT. The chain carries TRBV4-1 and TRBJ1-6; 7 bases match TRBD1. Germline CDR1 reads MGHRA; CDR2 reads YSYEKL. CDR3 size: 20 residues. Trimming removed 0 bases from V and 4 bases from J; junction bases left unmatched: 15.

CDR3 amino acids: CASSLASYYNEQFF. CDR3 in DNA: TGTGCCAGCAGTTTGGCTAGTTACTACAATGAGCAGTTCTTC. The gene calls are TRBV27 and TRBJ2-1; the D is unclear. V was shortened by 3 bases and J by 3 bases, with 9 bases between the two germline ends. This CDR3 has 14 amino acids. Germline values: CDR1 MNHEY, CDR2 SMNVEV (reference sequence).